Presented here are 8 T cell receptor beta chains from one specimen sequenced in a study of T cell responses to AZD1222 COVID-19 vaccine. Sequenced by immunoSEQ multiplex PCR; TCRdb stores in-frame clones only, minus some. The table shows some 130,000 clones, with over 90% occurring only once. Here the sequenced sample was peripheral blood, taken on day 0 of AZD1222 vaccination. Receptor source: an adult in good health.

This rearrangement joins TRBV7-9 to TRBJ1-6; the D is unclear. Looked up from germline, CDR1 is SEHNR and CDR2 is FQNEAQ (reference sequence). CDR3 length equals 15 residues. Deletions cut 5 bases from V and 7 bases from J, with 15 bases between. CDR3 region: CASSLNSLSNSPLHF. In nucleotides, the CDR3 is TGTGCCAGCAGCCTCAATTCACTTTCCAATTCACCCCTCCACTTT.

This clone was found once. The rearrangement joins TRBV10-1 to TRBJ2-1, with 10 positions matching TRBD2. This CDR3 has 17 amino acids. V lost 2 bases to trimming and J lost 7 bases; unmatched junction nucleotides: 11. CDR1 and CDR2 from the germline V gene are WNHNN and SYGVQD (reference sequence). The DNA for the CDR3 is TGCGCCAGCAGTGAGGTTCGGGCTAGCGGGAGAGGAAATGAGCAGTTCTTC. Its translation is CASSEVRASGRGNEQFF.

The genes are TRBV5-1 and TRBJ2-1, with 9 bases matching TRBD2. In germline, CDR1 is SGHRS, CDR2 YFSETQ. Germline trimming cut 1 base from V and 0 bases from J; bases unmatched to any gene: 2. This CDR3 is built from 16 residues. In nucleotides, the CDR3 is TGCGCCAGCAGCTTGTTTAGCGGGAGCTCCTACAATGAGCAGTTCTTC. It specifies CASSLFSGSSYNEQFF.

The chain couples TRBV7-3 to TRBJ2-1, with D possibly matching TRBD2 (5 bases). The CDR3 contains 15 residues. V was cut by 5 bases and J by 6 bases, with 17 bases left in between. CDR1 SGHTA and CDR2 FQGTGA come from the germline V gene. The CDR3 here is CASSRPGRGGNEQFF. The DNA for the CDR3 is TGTGCCAGCAGCCGTCCCGGCCGGGGTGGCAATGAGCAGTTCTTC.

The chain is built from TRBV5-4 and TRBJ1-2; 7 bases align to TRBD1. The CDR3 contains 15 residues. Germline CDR1 reads SGHNT; CDR2 reads YYREEE (reference sequence). The trim removed 0 bases at V and 11 bases at J, leaving 13 bases unmatched. The chain's CDR3 is CASSLADRARVRYTF. The CDR3 region has the DNA TGTGCCAGCAGCTTGGCTGACAGGGCGCGGGTGAGGTACACCTTC.

The V call is TRBV28, the J call TRBJ2-3, with 10 bases aligning to TRBD2. Germline lookup yields CDR1 MDHEN and CDR2 SYDVKM. The CDR3 contains 15 residues. J lost 4 bases, V lost 5 bases, and 6 bases had no gene match. The CDR3, as DNA: TGTGCCAGCAGTGGGTCTAGCGGGAGCGCAGATACGCAGTATTTT. Translation: CASSGSSGSADTQYF. Full variable domain (outside the CDR3, taken from reference TRBV28 and TRBJ2-3): DVKVTQSSRYLVKRTGEKVFLECVQDMDHENMFWYRQDPGLGLRLIYFSYDVKMKEKGDIPEGYSVSREKKERFSLILESASTNQTSMYLCASSGSSGSADTQYFGPGTRLTVL.

This clone was observed a single time. The chain is built from TRBV29-1 and TRBJ2-1; TRBD2 matches 10 bases. Germline V lookup: CDR1 SQVTM, CDR2 ANQGSEA. The CDR3 is 15 residues long. Trimming took 1 base from V and 8 from J; bases not matched to a gene: 8. CDR3 amino acids: CSVEGVEREGDEQFF. CDR3 coding DNA: TGCAGCGTTGAAGGGGTCGAGCGGGAGGGTGATGAGCAGTTCTTC.

The J gene is TRBJ2-7, the V gene TRBV5-8, with D possibly TRBD2 on 6 matching bases. The CDR3 runs to 15 residues. The V end lost 1 base, the J end lost 5 bases, and 16 bases lay between the germline ends. Germline values: CDR1 SGHTS, CDR2 YDEGEE. In nucleotides, the CDR3 is TGTGCCAGCAGCTTGTACCAGGAGGGAGTAGACGAGCAGTACTTC. Its translation is CASSLYQEGVDEQYF.